This TCR beta chain was sequenced during a study of shared clonotypes between healthy human individuals. Study summary: For every donor, three CD4 naive, three CD4 memory, two CD8 naive and one CD8 memory plates were used. Study-wide results and caveats: Clonotypes that were shared across a handful of donors made up around 5% of naive CD4 clonotypes.

With regard to this clone: Antigen specificity is unknown.

The CDR3 sequence is 13 residues long. The V end lost 0 bases, the J end lost 7 bases, and 10 bases lay between the germline ends. Germline CDR1 is WSHSY and CDR2 is SAAADI. Libraries were prepared by immunoSEQ multiplex PCR; TCRdb keeps only in-frame clonotypes and omits some of them. The profile covers approximately 1,500,000 clones, with nearly 99% appearing a single time and about 0.42% taken by the ten largest. The receptor's source is a young man in good health. The specimen sequenced was naive CD4+ T cells sorted from blood. Specified subset: CD45RA+ positively selected. The chain links TRBV10-2 to TRBJ2-7; D may match TRBD1 or TRBD2 (5 bases each). The CDR3, as DNA: TGCGCCAGCAGTGAGTCGAGGGACGGAGAGCAGTACTTC. The encoded protein is CASSESRDGEQYF.